These 20 T cell receptor beta chains were sequenced from one sample in a study of T-cell reconstitution after alpha-beta-depleted transplantation in children. A TCRbeta library incorporating unique molecular identifiers was prepared. A single record per CDR3 protein comes from TCRdb applying MiXCR to the PCR reads. The sample carries roughly 340,000 distinct CDR3 sequences, roughly 15% recorded once. The input for sequencing was PBMCs, mostly from graft donor cells, taken 360 days after TCRalphabeta/CD19-depleted stem cell transplant. These receptors all stem from a male patient between 2 and 10 years old who had a stem cell transplant for acute lymphoblastic leukemia, so the T cells may come from the graft donor.

The chain is built from TRBV5-1 and TRBJ2-2; D is uncertain. V was trimmed by 2 bases and J by 1 base, leaving 6 bases between them. The germline V gene has CDR1 SGHRS and CDR2 YFSETQ. The CDR3 runs to 14 residues. CDR3 sequence: CASSFVKNTGELFF. For the CDR3, the DNA is TGCGCCAGCAGCTTTGTAAAGAACACCGGGGAGCTGTTTTTT.

In regard to this clonotype: Just one base apart from a much larger clone, this may be a read error. The CDR3 sequence: CASSQDRGTRDNEQFF. The CDR3 bases are TGCGCCAGCAGCCAAGATCGAGGGACTAGAGACAATGAGCAGTTCTTC. The rearrangement joins TRBV4-3 to TRBJ2-1; 8 bases are a match to TRBD2. V was clipped by 0 bases and J by 5 bases; unmatched bases: 6. The CDR3 has 16 residues. The germline gives CDR1 LGHNA, CDR2 YSLEER.

V and J are TRBV20-1 and TRBJ2-1; D is ambiguous. Germline V gives CDR1 DFQATT, CDR2 SNEGSKA (reference sequence). The CDR3 is 15 amino acids. The V and J ends lost 3 bases and 2 bases respectively, with 14 bases between them. CDR3 sequence: CSASPLISPYNEQFF. The DNA of the CDR3 is TGCAGTGCTAGCCCCTTAATAAGCCCCTACAATGAGCAGTTCTTC.

The J gene is TRBJ1-4, the V gene TRBV25-1, with D hard to call. Deletions cut 3 bases from V and 0 bases from J, with 8 bases between. Looked up from germline, CDR1 is MGHDK and CDR2 is SYGVNS. This CDR3 is built from 15 residues. Written as DNA, the CDR3 is TGTGCCAGCAGTGAGTCAGGAGCAACTAATGAAAAACTGTTTTTT. The encoded protein is CASSESGATNEKLFF.

V gene TRBV2 combines with J gene TRBJ1-4; 8 positions match TRBD1. Germline loops: CDR1 SNHLY, CDR2 FYNNEI. CDR3 length: 13 residues. V shed 6 bases, J shed 5 bases, and the junction held 2 bases outside the gene matches. The CDR3, as DNA: TGTGCCAGCAGCCGGACAGGGAATGAAAAACTGTTTTTT. It codes for CASSRTGNEKLFF.

The chain employs TRBV7-2 and TRBJ2-5; D gene unclear. Between the trimmed V and J ends, which lost 3 bases and 5 bases, there was a span of 13 bases. This CDR3 is 14 amino acids long. Germline V gene data show CDR1 as SGHTA and CDR2 as FQGNSA. This CDR3 reads CASSFHRRPETQYF. In DNA, the CDR3 is TGTGCCAGCAGCTTTCACCGAAGACCGGAGACCCAGTACTTC. Variable domain in full (rest from reference TRBV7-2 and TRBJ2-5): GAGVSQSPSNKVTEKGKDVELRCDPISGHTALYWYRQSLGQGLEFLIYFQGNSAPDKSGLPSDRFSAERTGGSVSTLTIQRTQQEDSAVYLCASSFHRRPETQYFGPGTRLLVL.

The chain couples TRBV9 to TRBJ1-4, with D unclear. The germline CDR1 and CDR2 sequences are SGDLS and YYNGEE. Trimming shortened V by 7 bases and J by 0 bases, and 7 bases separated the two germline ends. The CDR3 runs 13 residues. Here the CDR3 DNA reads TGTGCCAGCCGGAACTCAACTAATGAAAAACTGTTTTTT. Translation: CASRNSTNEKLFF.

The J gene is TRBJ1-5, the V gene TRBV4-1; D perhaps matches TRBD1 (5 bases). Looked up from germline, CDR1 is MGHRA and CDR2 is YSYEKL. The ends were cut back, 0 bases at V and 3 bases at J, with 9 bases in the middle. The CDR3 spans 15 residues. CDR3 protein: CASSQDGALNQPQHF. The CDR3 nucleotides read TGCGCCAGCAGCCAAGACGGGGCACTCAATCAGCCCCAGCATTTT.

This chain links TRBV20-1 with TRBJ2-1, with D unclear. The CDR3 consists of 11 residues. CDR1 DFQATT and CDR2 SNEGSKA come from the germline V gene (reference sequence). The V end was cut by 3 bases, the J end by 8 bases, with 8 bases between. CDR3 loop: CSASSRHEQFF. DNA of the CDR3: TGCAGTGCTAGTTCCCGTCATGAGCAGTTCTTC.

The CDR3 protein is CSAREGTGHQPQHF. CDR3 DNA sequence: TGCAGTGCTAGAGAAGGGACAGGGCATCAGCCCCAGCATTTT. The rearrangement links TRBV20-1 to TRBJ1-5, with 9 nucleotides matching TRBD1. V dropped 0 bases and J dropped 5; count of bases not matched to a gene: 2. This CDR3 is built from 14 residues. The germline V gene has CDR1 DFQATT and CDR2 SNEGSKA (reference sequence).

This clonotype showed up just a few times. CDR3 sequence: CASSLSGLAGEEQFF. DNA for the CDR3: TGTGCCAGCAGCCTATCGGGACTAGCGGGAGAGGAGCAGTTCTTC. The chain employs TRBV12-3 or TRBV12-4 and TRBJ2-1, with 14 bases that match TRBD2. This CDR3 is built from 15 residues. V was clipped by 6 bases and J by 10 bases; unmatched bases: 8.

The rearrangement links TRBV3-1 to TRBJ2-7; D is possibly TRBD1 or TRBD2 (5 bases each). V lost 4 bases and J 2 bases, leaving 15 bases between the germline ends. CDR3 length: 15 residues. From germline, CDR1 is LGHDT and CDR2 YNNKEL (reference sequence). The CDR3 loop reads CASSRNFRDAYEQYF. In nucleotides, the CDR3 is TGTGCCAGCAGCCGCAACTTCAGGGACGCCTACGAGCAGTACTTC.

This clonotype was detected only a few times. The chain couples TRBV12-3 or TRBV12-4 to TRBJ2-5; D gene unclear. CDR3 length: 12 residues. The germline V and J ends were trimmed by 6 bases and 5 bases, with 10 bases remaining between them. The CDR3 region is CASRPDGETQYF. The CDR3 DNA follows: TGTGCCAGCAGGCCTGACGGGGAGACCCAGTACTTC.

This clonotype was observed a handful of times. This rearrangement joins TRBV28 to TRBJ1-6, with D tentatively TRBD1 (6 bases). The CDR3 runs to 14 residues. The germline V and J ends were trimmed by 2 bases and 10 bases, with 12 bases remaining between them. CDR1 is MDHEN, CDR2 SYDVKM, per germline. CDR3 in DNA: TGTGCCAGCAGTTTAACGGCAGGGGTCTCACCCCTCCACTTT. It encodes CASSLTAGVSPLHF.

The chain joins TRBV4-2 to TRBJ2-7, with D maybe TRBD2 (5 bases). This CDR3 spans 17 amino acids. Germline V gene sequence: CDR1 LGHNA, CDR2 YNFKEQ. Trimming pared 0 bases from V and 1 base from J, leaving 16 bases between. CDR3 DNA: TGTGCCAGCAGCCAAGATCCGATGGTCGGGGTATCCTACGAGCAGTACTTC. Translation gives CASSQDPMVGVSYEQYF.

This clonotype has ten or more counts. This chain links TRBV5-6 with TRBJ1-5; D is unclear. The germline V and J ends were trimmed by 0 bases and 1 base, with 11 bases remaining between them. The CDR3 has 16 amino acids. Germline V gene data show CDR1 as SGHDT and CDR2 as YYEEEE. CDR3 sequence (DNA): TGTGCCAGCAGCTTGGGTTACCAGGTGAGCAATCAGCCCCAGCATTTT. Translating it yields CASSLGYQVSNQPQHF.

This clonotype was counted a few times. CDR3 DNA sequence: TGTGCCAGCAGTTTGCCGACACGGGGGGCCAAAAACATTCAGTACTTC. It specifies CASSLPTRGAKNIQYF. V usage is TRBV28 and J usage is TRBJ2-4; the D gene is possibly TRBD2 (6 bases). CDR1 is MDHEN and CDR2 is SYDVKM in the germline V gene. This CDR3 contains 16 residues. Between the trimmed V and J ends, which lost 3 bases and 1 base, there was a span of 13 bases. The full variable domain, its missing parts supplied by reference TRBV28 and TRBJ2-4, is DVKVTQSSRYLVKRTGEKVFLECVQDMDHENMFWYRQDPGLGLRLIYFSYDVKMKEKGDIPEGYSVSREKKERFSLILESASTNQTSMYLCASSLPTRGAKNIQYFGAGTRLSVL.

In this sample, this clonotype turned up a few times. The rearrangement uses TRBV9 and TRBJ1-1, with 11 bases lining up with TRBD1. J was trimmed by 4 bases and V by 0 bases; bases with no gene match: 5. Germline-derived CDR1 and CDR2 are SGDLS and YYNGEE. CDR3 size: 16 residues. Written as DNA, the CDR3 is TGTGCCAGCAGCGTAGTAGGACAGGGGGCAATCACTGAAGCTTTCTTT. As protein: CASSVVGQGAITEAFF.

This clonotype occurred a few times. This chain uses TRBV5-1 with TRBJ2-5; D could derive from TRBD1 or TRBD2 (7 bases each). The CDR3 consists of 15 residues. Germline V gives CDR1 SGHRS, CDR2 YFSETQ. V lost 1 base, J lost 5 bases, and 15 bases lay in between. CDR3 loop: CASSLSGEGAETQYF. CDR3 bases: TGCGCCAGCAGCTTGAGCGGGGAGGGGGCGGAGACCCAGTACTTC. The variable domain in full, completed from reference TRBV5-1 and TRBJ2-5, reads KAGVTQTPRYLIKTRGQQVTLSCSPISGHRSVSWYQQTPGQGLQFLFEYFSETQRNKGNFPGRFSGRQFSNSRSEMNVSTLELGDSALYLCASSLSGEGAETQYFGPGTRLLVL.

This clonotype was observed many times. The chain uses TRBV7-9 and TRBJ1-3, with D hard to call. The V end lost 2 bases, the J end lost 3 bases, and 17 bases lay between the germline ends. Germline lookup yields CDR1 SEHNR and CDR2 FQNEAQ (reference sequence). The CDR3 is 17 amino acids. The CDR3 region has the DNA TGTGCCAGCAGCTTACAGCTTATTTATACGATTGGAAACACCATATATTTT. Amino acid sequence: CASSLQLIYTIGNTIYF.